This entry describes one TCR beta chain. Antigen specificity is unknown. This sample stems from a study of blood T cells in healthy people across ages. Study-wide points: The authors considered diversity estimates from one million T cells to be underestimates. Both higher diversity and more naive CD4+ cells marked long-lived donors when set against aged donors.

CDR1 and CDR2 from the germline V gene are SGHAT and FQNNGV. Trimming took 5 bases from V and 9 from J; bases not matched to a gene: 12. The CDR3 sequence is 14 residues long. Drawn from each donor were 7.5 to 10 milliliters of peripheral blood. A sample-barcoded 5' primer and a J-beta primer mix were used in a second PCR of about 7 to 12 cycles. There were at least 2.5 million CDR3-containing paired-end reads obtained from each sample. Each CDR3 protein is one row after TCRdb ran MiXCR on the 5' RACE reads. This sample has about 1.5 million distinct CDR3 sequences, with about 42% found just once. The gene calls are TRBV11-2 and TRBJ2-5; TRBD1 agrees at 7 bases. The receptor was derived from a woman aged 18-30 years in good health. What was sequenced was blood. The CDR3 protein is CASSQGTVLSAQYF. The CDR3 nucleotides read TGTGCCAGCAGCCAGGGGACAGTTTTATCGGCCCAGTACTTC. The variable domain in full, with the rest retrieved from reference TRBV11-2 and TRBJ2-5, is EAGVAQSPRYKIIEKRQSVAFWCNPISGHATLYWYQQILGQGPKLLIQFQNNGVVDDSQLPKDRFSAERLKGVDSTLKIQPAKLEDSAVYLCASSQGTVLSAQYFGPGTRLLVL.